These 19 T cell receptor beta chains came from one sample sequenced in a study of CD8+ T cells in alopecia areata. Isolated RNA was reverse transcribed into cDNA used as the sequencing template. Data came from immunoSEQ multiplex PCR; TCRdb stores just in-frame clones and leaves some out. The sample carries about 100,000 clones, 45% to 60% recorded once. Sequenced: NKG2D-low CD8+ T cells sorted from blood. The receptors originated from a human donor with alopecia areata.

As DNA, the CDR3 is TGTGCCAGCAGTGTCCTAGCGGGAGAAGAGACCCAGTACTTC. Residues: CASSVLAGEETQYF. The chain links TRBV28 to TRBJ2-5; 10 bases line up with TRBD2. The CDR3 spans 14 residues. CDR1 MDHEN and CDR2 SYDVKM come from the germline V gene. The ends lost 5 bases at V and 3 bases at J; junction bases unmatched: 3. Based on the CDR3 plus reference TRBV28 and TRBJ2-5, the full variable domain is DVKVTQSSRYLVKRTGEKVFLECVQDMDHENMFWYRQDPGLGLRLIYFSYDVKMKEKGDIPEGYSVSREKKERFSLILESASTNQTSMYLCASSVLAGEETQYFGPGTRLLVL.

The V gene is TRBV27, the J gene TRBJ1-2, with a weak D call TRBD1 (5 bases). Trimming took off 6 bases at V and 6 bases at J, with 8 bases between the two ends. Germline CDR1 reads MNHEY; CDR2 reads SMNVEV (reference sequence). CDR3 length: 11 residues. In DNA form, the CDR3 reads TGTGCCAGCAGGAGAGGGGATGGCTACACCTTC. Amino acid sequence: CASRRGDGYTF.

J is TRBJ2-2 and V is TRBV28, with a possible D match to TRBD1 (6 bases). Trimming left V 3 bases short and J 5 bases short, with 13 bases between. This CDR3 contains 15 residues. Germline values: CDR1 MDHEN, CDR2 SYDVKM. DNA of the CDR3: TGTGCCAGCAGTTTTCAGGGGCGCGTTACCGGGGAGCTGTTTTTT. It is translated as CASSFQGRVTGELFF.

The rearrangement links TRBV19 to TRBJ1-1, with unresolved D. The germline V gene encodes CDR1 LNHDA and CDR2 SQIVND (reference sequence). Deletions cut 4 bases from V and 3 bases from J, with 9 bases between. The CDR3 contains 13 residues. The CDR3 here is CASSKAGYTEAFF. DNA of the CDR3: TGTGCCAGTAGTAAGGCAGGCTACACTGAAGCTTTCTTT. Supplemented by reference TRBV19 and TRBJ1-1, the full variable domain reads DGGITQSPKYLFRKEGQNVTLSCEQNLNHDAMYWYRQDPGQGLRLIYYSQIVNDFQKGDIAEGYSVSREKKESFPLTVTSAQKNPTAFYLCASSKAGYTEAFFGQGTRLTVV.

This clone was detected only a few times. The chain couples TRBV28 to TRBJ2-3, with 13 bases that match TRBD2. The CDR3 runs 14 residues. Germline-derived CDR1 and CDR2 are MDHEN and SYDVKM. The V and J ends lost 6 bases and 6 bases, in that order; junction bases with no gene match: 3. CDR3 in DNA: TGTGCCAGCAGAACTAGCGGGAGGGCTGATACGCAGTATTTT. It specifies CASRTSGRADTQYF.

Here the CDR3 DNA reads TGTGCCAGCTCACCCCTCTGGGAATACGAGCAGTACTTC. Its protein is CASSPLWEYEQYF. The chain employs TRBV18 and TRBJ2-7; D gene unclear. Germline V gene data show CDR1 as KGHSH and CDR2 as LQKENI. Trimming took off 3 bases at V and 4 bases at J, with 10 bases between the two ends. This CDR3 is 13 amino acids long.

This sequence joins TRBV5-1 and TRBJ2-7, with TRBD2 matching over 8 bases. The CDR3 loop spans 15 amino acids. Germline lookup yields CDR1 SGHRS and CDR2 YFSETQ. Trimming removed 3 bases from V and 5 bases from J; junction bases left unmatched: 10. The CDR3 loop is CASSYVRGTSNEQYF. The CDR3 DNA reads as TGCGCCAGCAGCTACGTTAGAGGGACTAGTAACGAGCAGTACTTC.

This chain uses TRBV27 with TRBJ2-3; D not resolved. Deletions cut 3 bases from V and 5 bases from J, with 6 bases between. This CDR3 spans 12 amino acids. Germline V gives CDR1 MNHEY, CDR2 SMNVEV (reference sequence). CDR3 in amino acids: CASSFDLDTQYF. The CDR3 nucleotides read TGTGCCAGCAGTTTTGATCTAGATACGCAGTATTTT.

A note on this clone: One end of the junction varies from germline; a read error may be responsible. This chain links TRBV5-6 with TRBJ2-1; D is unclear. Looked up from germline, CDR1 is SGHDT and CDR2 is YYEEEE. CDR3 length equals 15 residues. The CDR3 nucleotides read TGTTCCAGCAGCTTGGTCACCAGCTCCTACAATGAGCAGTTCTTC. Its translation: CSSSLVTSSYNEQFF.

The rearrangement uses TRBV29-1 and TRBJ2-1; 9 bases map to TRBD2. The junction had 8 bases not matched to a gene; V was cut back by 4 bases and J by 7 bases. The CDR3 has 14 residues. Germline V gene lookup returns CDR1 SQVTM and CDR2 ANQGSEA. The CDR3 sequence is CSVAESGRFNEQFF. As DNA, the CDR3 is TGCAGCGTTGCCGAAAGCGGGAGGTTTAATGAGCAGTTCTTC.

This clone was counted only a few times. The chain links TRBV7-9 to TRBJ2-1; 7 positions agree with TRBD2. Per the germline V gene, CDR1 is SEHNR and CDR2 is FQNEAQ (reference sequence). V trimming: 1 base; J trimming: 1 base; junction bases outside the gene matches: 4. The CDR3 is 16 residues long. CDR3 protein: CASSLVGEGSYNEQFF. The CDR3 region has the DNA TGTGCCAGCAGCTTAGTGGGGGAGGGTTCCTACAATGAGCAGTTCTTC.

This chain uses TRBV2 with TRBJ2-1; TRBD1 is a possible D gene (5 bases). CDR3 size: 15 residues. V shed 4 bases and J shed 12 bases, with 22 bases lying between them. Germline-derived CDR1 and CDR2 are SNHLY and FYNNEI. This CDR3 is CASSGVEGVLLVQFF. The CDR3, as DNA: TGTGCCAGCAGTGGAGTAGAAGGGGTCTTACTTGTGCAGTTCTTC.

The rearrangement uses TRBV7-9 and TRBJ2-3; 9 nucleotides agree with TRBD1. CDR1 is SEHNR and CDR2 is FQNEAQ in the germline V gene (reference sequence). This CDR3 is 17 amino acids long. V lost 4 bases to trimming and J lost 2 bases; unmatched junction nucleotides: 10. CDR3 residues: CASSSPRDREATDTQYF. The CDR3, as DNA: TGTGCCAGCAGCTCGCCCCGGGACAGGGAGGCCACAGATACGCAGTATTTT.

This sequence joins TRBV9 and TRBJ1-1, with D unresolved. Germline V gives CDR1 SGDLS, CDR2 YYNGEE. The CDR3 sequence is 15 residues long. Trimming removed 3 bases at V and 0 bases at J, with 12 bases between. The CDR3 coding sequence is TGTGCCAGCAGCGAGTCGGCAACTTTGAACACTGAAGCTTTCTTT. This translates into CASSESATLNTEAFF.

The rearrangement links TRBV6-5 to TRBJ2-3, with TRBD2 identical over 9 bases. Looked up from germline, CDR1 is MNHEY and CDR2 is SVGAGI. This CDR3 region has 15 residues. Losses at the gene ends were 2 bases for V and 4 bases for J; bases not matched to a gene: 4. CDR3 nucleotides: TGTGCCAGCAGTTACCTTAGCGGGAGACCAGATACGCAGTATTTT. This gives the protein CASSYLSGRPDTQYF.

The V gene is TRBV28, the J gene TRBJ1-1; a weak D match, TRBD1 (5 bases). Germline V gives CDR1 MDHEN, CDR2 SYDVKM. The CDR3 contains 10 residues. V was trimmed by 4 bases and J by 8 bases, leaving 5 bases between them. The CDR3 is CASSSGEAFF. For the CDR3, the DNA is TGTGCCAGCAGTTCAGGGGAAGCTTTCTTT. Full variable domain (outside the CDR3, taken from reference TRBV28 and TRBJ1-1): DVKVTQSSRYLVKRTGEKVFLECVQDMDHENMFWYRQDPGLGLRLIYFSYDVKMKEKGDIPEGYSVSREKKERFSLILESASTNQTSMYLCASSSGEAFFGQGTRLTVV.

This chain joins TRBV6-5 and TRBJ2-7, with 8 bases aligning to TRBD1. The V segment lost 7 bases and the J segment 3 bases; nucleotides outside the gene matches: 11. The CDR3 consists of 15 residues. The germline V gene encodes CDR1 MNHEY and CDR2 SVGAGI. This CDR3 reads CASTPLGQGVYEQYF. Here the CDR3 DNA reads TGTGCCAGCACCCCCCTCGGACAGGGCGTCTACGAGCAGTACTTC.

This clone was seen only a few times. The J gene is TRBJ2-1, the V gene TRBV7-9, with 7 bases aligning to TRBD2. From germline, CDR1 is SEHNR and CDR2 FQNEAQ (reference sequence). V trimming: 4 bases; J trimming: 8 bases; junction bases outside the gene matches: 20. The CDR3 covers 18 residues. This CDR3 reads CASSSPVGGSPSYHEQFF. CDR3 bases: TGTGCCAGCAGCTCCCCCGTGGGCGGGAGCCCCTCGTATCATGAGCAGTTCTTC. Variable domain in full (rest from reference TRBV7-9 and TRBJ2-1): DTGVSQNPRHKITKRGQNVTFRCDPISEHNRLYWYRQTLGQGPEFLTYFQNEAQLEKSRLLSDRFSAERPKGSFSTLEIQRTEQGDSAMYLCASSSPVGGSPSYHEQFFGPGTRLTVL.

V and J are TRBV7-9 and TRBJ1-2; 7 bases are shared with TRBD1. The CDR3 length is 13 residues. V lost 5 bases to trimming and J lost 7 bases; unmatched junction nucleotides: 7. Germline loops: CDR1 SEHNR, CDR2 FQNEAQ (reference sequence). The CDR3 spells CASSDGTVFGYTF. The CDR3 DNA reads TGTGCCAGCAGCGACGGGACAGTTTTTGGCTACACCTTC.